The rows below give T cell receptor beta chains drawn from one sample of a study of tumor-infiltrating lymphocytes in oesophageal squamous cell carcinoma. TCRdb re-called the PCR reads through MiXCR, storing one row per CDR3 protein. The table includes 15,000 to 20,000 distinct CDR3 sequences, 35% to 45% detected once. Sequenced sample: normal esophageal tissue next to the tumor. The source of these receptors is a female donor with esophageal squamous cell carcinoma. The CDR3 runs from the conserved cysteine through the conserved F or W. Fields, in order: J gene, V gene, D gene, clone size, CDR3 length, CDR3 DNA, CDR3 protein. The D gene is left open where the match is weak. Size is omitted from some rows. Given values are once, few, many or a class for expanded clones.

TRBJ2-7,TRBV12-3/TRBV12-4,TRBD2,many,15,TGTGCCACGGCTATAGCGGGAGGCTCCTACAATGAGCAGTACTTC,CATAIAGGSYNEQYF
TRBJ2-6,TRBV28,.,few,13,TGTGCCTCGGTCCTCTCTGGGGCCAACGTCCTGACTTTC,CASVLSGANVLTF
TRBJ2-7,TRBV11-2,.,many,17,TGTGCCAGCAGCTTAGGTCGGGGCACTTACCTCTCCTACGAGCAGTACTTC,CASSLGRGTYLSYEQYF
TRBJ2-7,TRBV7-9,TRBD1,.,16,TGTGCCAGCAGCTTAGATTGGACAGGAGTGCCCTACGAGCAGTACTTC,CASSLDWTGVPYEQYF
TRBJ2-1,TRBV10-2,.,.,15,TGCGCCAGCAGTGAATCGCAGGGATGGTACAATGAGCAGTTCTTC,CASSESQGWYNEQFF
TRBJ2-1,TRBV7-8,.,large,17,TGTGCCAGCAGCCTGGGAACGTTAAAAAGCTCCTACAATGAGCAGTTCTTC,CASSLGTLKSSYNEQFF
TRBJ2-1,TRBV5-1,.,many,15,TGCGCCAGCAGCCACTTAGCGGAGCCCTACAATGAGCAGTTCTTC,CASSHLAEPYNEQFF
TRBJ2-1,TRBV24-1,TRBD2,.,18,TGTGCCACCAGTGACCCAACTAGCGGAGCAAGCTCCTACAATGAGCAGTTCTTC,CATSDPTSGASSYNEQFF
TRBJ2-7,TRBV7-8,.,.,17,TGTGCCAGCAGCCTGGGACCGTTAAAAAGCTACTACAATGAGCAGTACTTC,CASSLGPLKSYYNEQYF
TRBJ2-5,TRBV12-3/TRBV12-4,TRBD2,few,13,TGTGCCAGCAGAGCGGGAGGGGAAGAGACCCAGTACTTC,CASRAGGEETQYF
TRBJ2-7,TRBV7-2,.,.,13,TGTGCCAGCAGCCTGCGGACAGCGAATGAGCAGTACTTC,CASSLRTANEQYF
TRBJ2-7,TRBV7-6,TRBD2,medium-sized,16,TGTGCCAGCAGCCTACCTCCAGCGGGAGGTGGGTACGAGCAGTACTTC,CASSLPPAGGGYEQYF
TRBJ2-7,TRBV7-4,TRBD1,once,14,TGTGCCAGCAGCCCCGGGACAGCGGCCGACGAGCAGTACTTC,CASSPGTAADEQYF
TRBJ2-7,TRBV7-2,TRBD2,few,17,TGTGCCAGCAGCTTAGCCGGGACTAGCGGGTTTTCCTACGAGCAGTACTTC,CASSLAGTSGFSYEQYF
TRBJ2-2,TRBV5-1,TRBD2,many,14,TGCGCCAGCGGGTTGACACTAGCGAGCGGGGAGCTGTTTTTT,CASGLTLASGELFF
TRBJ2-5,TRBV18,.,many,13,TGTGCCAGCTCACGACAGCATCAAGAGACCCAGTACTTC,CASSRQHQETQYF
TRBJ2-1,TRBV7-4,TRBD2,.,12,TGTGCCAACGAGGGACTAGCGGTTGAGCAGTTCTTC,CANEGLAVEQFF
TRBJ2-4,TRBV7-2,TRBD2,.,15,TGTGCCAGCAGCTCACGACTAGCCCGGGGGGACATTCAGTACTTC,CASSSRLARGDIQYF
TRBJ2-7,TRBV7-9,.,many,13,TGTGCCAGCAGCCCGCTGAACTCCTACGAGCAGTACTTC,CASSPLNSYEQYF
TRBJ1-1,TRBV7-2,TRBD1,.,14,TGTGCCAGCAGTCAACAGGGGGCTGACACTGAAGCTTTCTTT,CASSQQGADTEAFF
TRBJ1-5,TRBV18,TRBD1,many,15,TGTGCCAGCTCCCCGACAGGGGACAAAAATCAGCCCCAGCATTTT,CASSPTGDKNQPQHF
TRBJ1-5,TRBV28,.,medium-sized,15,TGTGCCAGCAGTTTATCGAGTGATAGCAATCAGCCCCAGCATTTT,CASSLSSDSNQPQHF
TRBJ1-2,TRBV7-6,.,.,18,TGTGCCAGCAGCTTAACACTGGTGACTGGGGAAACCCTTCGGGGCTACACCTTC,CASSLTLVTGETLRGYTF
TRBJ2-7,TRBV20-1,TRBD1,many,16,TGCAGTGCTAGAGCTTTGGGGGACAGGGGGCGTTACGAGCAGTACTTC,CSARALGDRGRYEQYF
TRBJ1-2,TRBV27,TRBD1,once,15,TGTGCCAGCAGTTTATCGGGACAGGGGGCCCATGGCTACACCTTC,CASSLSGQGAHGYTF
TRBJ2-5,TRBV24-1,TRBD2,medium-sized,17,TGTGCCACCAGTGACCCCGCTCCGGGACTAGCCGGGGAGACCCAGTACTTC,CATSDPAPGLAGETQYF
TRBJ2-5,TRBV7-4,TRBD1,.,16,TGTGCCAGCAGCTTAGACGGGACAGTGTATGGCTACACCTTTCGGTTC,CASSLDGTVYGYTFRF
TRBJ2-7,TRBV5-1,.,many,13,TGCGCCAGCAGCTGGGGGGCAGGGGAGAATTACTACTTC,CASSWGAGENYYF
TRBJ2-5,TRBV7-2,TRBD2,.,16,TGTGCCAGCAGCTCGGGAGGCGGGGGGTCCATAGAGACCCAGTACTTC,CASSSGGGGSIETQYF
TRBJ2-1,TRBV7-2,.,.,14,TGTGCCAGCAGCTTAGATGGCAGGTTCGGTGAGCAGTTCTTC,CASSLDGRFGEQFF
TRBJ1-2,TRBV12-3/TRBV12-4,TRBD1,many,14,TGTGCCAGCAAGCGGACAGGGGAGGACTATGGCTACACCTTC,CASKRTGEDYGYTF
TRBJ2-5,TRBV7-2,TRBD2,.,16,TGTGCCAGCAGCGACCTAGCGGGAGGACGGCGGGAGACCCAGTACTTC,CASSDLAGGRRETQYF
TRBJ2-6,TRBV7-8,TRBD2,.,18,TGTGCCAGCAGCTTAAGGGGACTAGATTTCACTGGGGCCAACGTCCTGACTTTC,CASSLRGLDFTGANVLTF